This T cell receptor (beta chain) was documented in a study of blood T cell repertoires in COVID-19. At the level of the study: The United States, Italy and Spain supplied acute and convalescent COVID-19 samples. The cDNA or gDNA used as material had been derived from T cells, B-cell-depleted T cells, or PBMCs.

Authors' methods: Nucleated cell counts were estimated from reference gene primer amplification. Generated by immunoSEQ multiplex PCR, the TCRdb table keeps only in-frame clones and is missing some. The V and J calls and clone size are taken from that table; D and trimming were inferred from the DNA. Of 150,000 or so clones listed, about 89% are singletons. This CDR3 contains 16 residues. Germline CDR1 reads LGHDT; CDR2 reads YNNKEL (reference sequence). The V gene end was trimmed by 0 bases and the J gene end by 4 bases; junction bases not matched to a gene: 4. The TCR was taken from a man aged 50-59 years with acute or convalescent COVID-19. Sequencing used peripheral blood. The V call is TRBV3-1 (or the pseudogene TRBV3-2), the J call TRBJ2-7; 12 positions agree with TRBD2. The CDR3 nucleotides read TGTGCCAGCAGCCAAGATTATACTAGCGGGAGGTACGAGCAGTACTTC. Amino acids: CASSQDYTSGRYEQYF.